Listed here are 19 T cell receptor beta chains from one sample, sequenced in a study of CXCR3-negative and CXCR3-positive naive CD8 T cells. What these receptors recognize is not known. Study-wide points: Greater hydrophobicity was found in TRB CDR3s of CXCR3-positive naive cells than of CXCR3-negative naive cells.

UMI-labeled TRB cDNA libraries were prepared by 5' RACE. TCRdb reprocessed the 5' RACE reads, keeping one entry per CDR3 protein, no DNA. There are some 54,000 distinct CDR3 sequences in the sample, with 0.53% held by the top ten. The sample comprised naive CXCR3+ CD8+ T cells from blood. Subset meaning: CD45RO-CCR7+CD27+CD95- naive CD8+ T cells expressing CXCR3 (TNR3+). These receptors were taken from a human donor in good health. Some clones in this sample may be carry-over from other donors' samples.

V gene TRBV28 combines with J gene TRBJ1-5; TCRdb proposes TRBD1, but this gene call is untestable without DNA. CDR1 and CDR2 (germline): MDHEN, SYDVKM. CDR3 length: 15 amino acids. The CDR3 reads CASRRRGSSNQPQHF.

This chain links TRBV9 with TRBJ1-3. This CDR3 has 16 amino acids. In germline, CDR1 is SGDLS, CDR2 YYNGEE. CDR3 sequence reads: CASSGGGRGTGNTIYF.

CDR3 protein: CASSQTTGPYEQYF. The chain links TRBV4-1 to TRBJ2-7. This CDR3 contains 14 residues. CDR1 is MGHRA, CDR2 YSYEKL, per germline.

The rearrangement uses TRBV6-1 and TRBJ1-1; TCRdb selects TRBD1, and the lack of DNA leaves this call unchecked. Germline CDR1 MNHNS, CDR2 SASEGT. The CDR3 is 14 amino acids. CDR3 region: CASSPMGADTEAFF.

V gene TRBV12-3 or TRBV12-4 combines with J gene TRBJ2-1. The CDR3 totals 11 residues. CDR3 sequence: CASTHGNEQFF.

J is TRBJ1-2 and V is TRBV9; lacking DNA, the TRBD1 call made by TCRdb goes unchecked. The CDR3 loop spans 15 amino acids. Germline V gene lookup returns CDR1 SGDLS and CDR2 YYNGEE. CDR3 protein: CASSPGTGVNYGYTF.

CDR3 in amino acids: CASSQDPDLTFEAFF. This chain uses TRBV4-3 with TRBJ1-1. In germline, CDR1 is LGHNA, CDR2 YSLEER. There are 15 residues in the CDR3.

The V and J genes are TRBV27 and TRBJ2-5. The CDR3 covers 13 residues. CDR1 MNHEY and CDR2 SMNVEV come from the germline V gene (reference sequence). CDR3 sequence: CASSPQVQETQYF.

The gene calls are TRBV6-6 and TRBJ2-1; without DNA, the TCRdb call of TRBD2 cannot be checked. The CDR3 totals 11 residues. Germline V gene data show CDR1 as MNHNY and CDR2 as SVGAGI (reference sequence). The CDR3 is CASSREREQFF.

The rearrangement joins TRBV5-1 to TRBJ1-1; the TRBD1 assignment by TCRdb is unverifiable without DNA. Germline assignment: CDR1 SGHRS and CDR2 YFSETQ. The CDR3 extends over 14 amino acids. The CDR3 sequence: CASSLIRENTEAFF.

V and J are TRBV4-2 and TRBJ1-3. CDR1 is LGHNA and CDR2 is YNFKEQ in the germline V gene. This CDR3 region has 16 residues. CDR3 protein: CASSLSYRASGNTIYF.

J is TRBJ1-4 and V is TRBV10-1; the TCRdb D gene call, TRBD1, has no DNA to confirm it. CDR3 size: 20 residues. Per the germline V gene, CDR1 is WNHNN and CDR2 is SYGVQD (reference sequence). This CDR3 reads CASSDVVSGRRIRDNEKLFF.

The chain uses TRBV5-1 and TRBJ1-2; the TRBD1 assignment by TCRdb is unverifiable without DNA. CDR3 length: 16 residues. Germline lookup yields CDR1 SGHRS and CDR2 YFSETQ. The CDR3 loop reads CASSPDRGLSWYGYTF.

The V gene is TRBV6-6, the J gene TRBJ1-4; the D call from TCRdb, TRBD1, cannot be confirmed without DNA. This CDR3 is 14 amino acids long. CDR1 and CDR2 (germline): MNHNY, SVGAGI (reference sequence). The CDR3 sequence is CASSSGQAVEKLFF.

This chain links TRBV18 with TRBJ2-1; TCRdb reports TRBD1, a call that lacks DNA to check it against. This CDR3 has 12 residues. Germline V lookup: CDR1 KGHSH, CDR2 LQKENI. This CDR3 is CASSPGTGEQFF.

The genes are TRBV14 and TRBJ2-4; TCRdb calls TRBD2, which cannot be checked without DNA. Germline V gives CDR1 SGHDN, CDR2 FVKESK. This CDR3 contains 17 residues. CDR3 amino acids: CASSLTSGTLAKNIQYF.

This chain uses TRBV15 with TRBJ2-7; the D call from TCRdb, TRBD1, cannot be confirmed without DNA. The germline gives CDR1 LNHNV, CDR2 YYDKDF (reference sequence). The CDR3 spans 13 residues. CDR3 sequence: CATTGQGAYEQYF. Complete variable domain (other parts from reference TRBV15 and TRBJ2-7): DAMVIQNPRYQVTQFGKPVTLSCSQTLNHNVMYWYQQKSSQAPKLLFHYYDKDFNNEADTPDNFQSRRPNTSFCFLDIRSPGLGDTAMYLCATTGQGAYEQYFGPGTRLTVT.

This CDR3 reads CASSLRGLYNEQLF. This chain uses TRBV28 with TRBJ2-1; the TCRdb call, TRBD1, lacks DNA for checking. CDR1 and CDR2 (germline): MDHEN, SYDVKM. This CDR3 comprises 14 residues.

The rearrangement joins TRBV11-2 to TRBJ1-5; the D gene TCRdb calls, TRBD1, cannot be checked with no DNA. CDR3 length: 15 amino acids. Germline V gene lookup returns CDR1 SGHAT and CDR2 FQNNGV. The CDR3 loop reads CASSTGTGGLQPQHF.